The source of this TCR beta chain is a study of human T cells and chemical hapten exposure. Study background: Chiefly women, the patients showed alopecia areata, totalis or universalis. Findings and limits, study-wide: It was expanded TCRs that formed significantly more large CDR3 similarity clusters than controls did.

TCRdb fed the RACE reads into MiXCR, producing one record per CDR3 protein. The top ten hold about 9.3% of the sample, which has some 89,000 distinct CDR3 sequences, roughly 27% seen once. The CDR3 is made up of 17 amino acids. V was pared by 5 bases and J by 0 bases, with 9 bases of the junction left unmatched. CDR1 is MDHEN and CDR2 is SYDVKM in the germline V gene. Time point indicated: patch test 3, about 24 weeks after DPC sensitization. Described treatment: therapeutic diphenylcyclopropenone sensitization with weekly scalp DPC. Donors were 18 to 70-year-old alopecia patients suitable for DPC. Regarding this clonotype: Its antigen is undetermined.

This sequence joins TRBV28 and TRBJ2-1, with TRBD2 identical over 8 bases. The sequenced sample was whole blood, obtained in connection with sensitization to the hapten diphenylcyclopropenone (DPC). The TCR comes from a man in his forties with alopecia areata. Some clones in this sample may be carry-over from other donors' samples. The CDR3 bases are TGTGCCAGCAGTCCCATAGGTGCGGGAGGCTCCTACAATGAGCAGTTCTTC. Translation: CASSPIGAGGSYNEQFF.